These 17 T cell receptor beta chains share one sample of origin, sequenced in a study of CD4 T cells in relation to SARS-CoV-2 and coronaviruses. Sequencing was performed with immunoSEQ multiplex PCR; in TCRdb, only in-frame clones are kept and a portion is missing. There are around 15,000 clones in the sample; roughly four fifths occur only once, and about 38% lies in the top ten. Their antigens remain unidentified. CD4+ T cells from unexposed donors were obtained before the COVID-19 pandemic (2011-2018). CD4+ T cells were isolated from the cells after roughly 11 days of culture. The source material was CD4+ T cells from PBMCs, cultured in vitro. The source of these receptors is a human donor in good health.

This clone is termed large. The chain links TRBV7-9 to TRBJ2-1; 9 nucleotides match TRBD2. From germline, CDR1 is SEHNR and CDR2 FQNEAQ (reference sequence). CDR3 length equals 18 residues. Trimming at V came to 3 bases and at J to 7 bases, leaving 16 bases not matched to a gene. Here the CDR3 reads CASSLFTSGSQEGNEQFF. The DNA of the CDR3 is TGTGCCAGCAGCTTGTTCACTAGCGGGTCCCAAGAGGGGAATGAGCAGTTCTTC.

The J gene is TRBJ2-3, the V gene TRBV29-1; D perhaps matches TRBD2 (6 bases). V gave up 6 bases and J gave up 6 bases, with 16 bases separating them. Germline V gene sequence: CDR1 SQVTM, CDR2 ANQGSEA. The CDR3 is 13 amino acids. CDR3 in DNA: TGCAGCGTCATTGGACTCAGCGGGGATACGCAGTATTTT. It yields the protein CSVIGLSGDTQYF.

The chain's CDR3 is CASSHRGTGFEQYF. DNA of the CDR3: TGTGCCAGCAGCCACCGCGGGACAGGGTTCGAGCAGTACTTC. J is TRBJ2-7 and V is TRBV5-4; TRBD1 matches at 9 bases. The CDR3 runs 14 residues. Germline lookup yields CDR1 SGHNT and CDR2 YYREEE (reference sequence). The junction had 8 bases not matched to a gene; V was cut back by 4 bases and J by 6 bases. The full variable domain, completed using reference TRBV5-4 and TRBJ2-7, is ETGVTQSPTHLIKTRGQQVTLRCSSQSGHNTVSWYQQALGQGPQFIFQYYREEENGRGNFPPRFSGLQFPNYSSELNVNALELDDSALYLCASSHRGTGFEQYFGPGTRLTVT.

This chain connects TRBV20-1 to TRBJ2-1; the match to TRBD1 covers 8 bases. The V and J ends lost 3 bases and 8 bases, in that order; junction bases with no gene match: 12. The CDR3 consists of 15 residues. CDR1 and CDR2 (germline): DFQATT, SNEGSKA (reference sequence). The CDR3 region has the DNA TGCAGTGCTAGTAGTGGTGCAGGGGGCTTCTATGAGCAGTTCTTC. Amino acid sequence: CSASSGAGGFYEQFF.

This chain links TRBV14 with TRBJ2-7; 7 bases are a match to TRBD2. The germline V gene encodes CDR1 SGHDN and CDR2 FVKESK. CDR3 length: 13 amino acids. Trimming at V came to 4 bases and at J to 2 bases, leaving 2 bases not matched to a gene. CDR3 coding DNA: TGTGCCAGCAGCCTTGGACTAGCCTACGAGCAGTACTTC. Protein product: CASSLGLAYEQYF.

The rearrangement joins TRBV18 to TRBJ1-1; D remains unclear. The CDR3 contains 12 residues. The germline gives CDR1 KGHSH, CDR2 LQKENI. V lost 6 bases and J lost 4, with 9 bases in between. For the CDR3, the DNA is TGTGCCAGCTCTGTGGGGAGCACTGAAGCTTTCTTT. It encodes CASSVGSTEAFF.

The chain employs TRBV29-1 and TRBJ1-1; D is unclear. V was cut by 0 bases and J by 5 bases, with 13 bases left in between. The CDR3 is 14 amino acids. Germline V gene data show CDR1 as SQVTM and CDR2 as ANQGSEA. The CDR3, as DNA: TGCAGCGTTGAAGATATAGCAGGAAAAACTGAAGCTTTCTTT. As protein: CSVEDIAGKTEAFF.

This clone was observed once. The rearrangement links TRBV19 to TRBJ1-4; D gene uncertain. Looked up from germline, CDR1 is LNHDA and CDR2 is SQIVND (reference sequence). Trimming left V 5 bases short and J 5 bases short, with 12 bases between. The CDR3 totals 14 residues. The CDR3 DNA is TGTGCCAGTAGTCTTCGGGATTGGAATGAAAAACTGTTTTTT. Translation: CASSLRDWNEKLFF.

This chain uses TRBV19 with TRBJ2-7; no reliable D call. V was shortened by 3 bases and J by 4 bases, with 10 bases between the two germline ends. Germline CDR1 LNHDA, CDR2 SQIVND (reference sequence). This CDR3 region has 13 residues. CDR3 sequence (DNA): TGTGCCAGTAGTATTACGACCGTATACGAGCAGTACTTC. Encoded protein: CASSITTVYEQYF. Full variable domain (remainder filled in from reference TRBV19 and TRBJ2-7): DGGITQSPKYLFRKEGQNVTLSCEQNLNHDAMYWYRQDPGQGLRLIYYSQIVNDFQKGDIAEGYSVSREKKESFPLTVTSAQKNPTAFYLCASSITTVYEQYFGPGTRLTVT.

This sequence joins TRBV25-1 and TRBJ2-3; the D is unclear. Germline V gene sequence: CDR1 MGHDK, CDR2 SYGVNS. Trimming took off 8 bases at V and 2 bases at J, with 5 bases between the two ends. The CDR3 runs 11 residues. CDR3 bases: TGTGCCAGCGGTTACACAGATACGCAGTATTTT. Amino acids: CASGYTDTQYF.

V usage is TRBV29-1 and J usage is TRBJ2-3; D possibly corresponds to TRBD1 (6 bases). This CDR3 comprises 15 residues. V gave up 4 bases and J gave up 0 bases, with 14 bases separating them. Germline CDR1 is SQVTM and CDR2 is ANQGSEA. CDR3 residues: CSVAPRGPSTDTQYF. CDR3 nucleotides: TGCAGCGTTGCACCCAGGGGCCCCAGCACAGATACGCAGTATTTT.

V gene TRBV11-2 combines with J gene TRBJ2-1; 7 nucleotides match TRBD2. CDR1 is SGHAT, CDR2 FQNNGV, per germline. This CDR3 has 14 residues. The J segment lost 7 bases and the V segment lost 3 bases, leaving 6 bases of the junction unmatched. This CDR3 reads CASSFSGGSNEQFF. In DNA, the CDR3 is TGTGCCAGCAGCTTTTCGGGGGGAAGTAATGAGCAGTTCTTC.

The chain joins TRBV5-6 to TRBJ1-5; possibly TRBD1 for D (6 bases). V dropped 1 base and J dropped 7 bases, with 12 bases sitting between them. CDR3 length equals 14 residues. Germline-derived CDR1 and CDR2 are SGHDT and YYEEEE. The CDR3 is CASSLRGAGQPQHF. DNA for the CDR3: TGTGCCAGCAGCTTGAGGGGGGCTGGACAGCCCCAGCATTTT.

The chain couples TRBV5-1 to TRBJ2-5; D uncertain. Trimming stripped 4 bases from V and 0 bases from J, with 10 bases between. The CDR3 totals 14 residues. Germline V gives CDR1 SGHRS, CDR2 YFSETQ. The CDR3 nucleotides are TGCGCCAGCAGCCTAACAAGCGACCAAGAGACCCAGTACTTC. Its protein is CASSLTSDQETQYF. The variable domain in full, with the rest retrieved from reference TRBV5-1 and TRBJ2-5, is KAGVTQTPRYLIKTRGQQVTLSCSPISGHRSVSWYQQTPGQGLQFLFEYFSETQRNKGNFPGRFSGRQFSNSRSEMNVSTLELGDSALYLCASSLTSDQETQYFGPGTRLLVL.

The rearrangement links TRBV19 to TRBJ2-7; a possible D gene is TRBD2 (5 bases). Per the germline V gene, CDR1 is LNHDA and CDR2 is SQIVND (reference sequence). The CDR3 has 14 residues. Between the trimmed V and J ends, which lost 8 bases and 1 base, there was a span of 15 bases. CDR3 residues: CASRRGRGSYEQYF. The CDR3 DNA is TGTGCCAGTCGTCGCGGTCGGGGATCCTACGAGCAGTACTTC.

The rearrangement uses TRBV7-9 and TRBJ2-1; 13 bases map to TRBD2. This CDR3 contains 14 residues. V gave up 5 bases and J gave up 10 bases; unmatched junction bases: 5. The germline gives CDR1 SEHNR, CDR2 FQNEAQ (reference sequence). The CDR3: CASSRGTSGTEQFF. The DNA of the CDR3 is TGTGCCAGCAGCCGGGGGACTAGCGGGACGGAGCAGTTCTTC.

The chain carries TRBV9 and TRBJ2-5; 8 bases line up with TRBD2. J was trimmed by 5 bases and V by 6 bases; bases with no gene match: 9. CDR3 size: 14 residues. In germline, CDR1 is SGDLS, CDR2 YYNGEE. CDR3 nucleotides: TGTGCCAGCACGGCGGGGGGCTATGGGGAGACCCAGTACTTC. This codes for CASTAGGYGETQYF.